The T cell receptor (beta chain) described here comes from a study of T cells after yellow fever vaccination. TCRdb used MiXCR to reprocess the 5' RACE reads, holding one entry per CDR3 protein. The profile shows around 300,000 distinct CDR3 sequences, over 10% of them singletons. For this clonotype: This may arise from a read error, as a much more abundant clone is one base away.

The CDR3 covers 15 residues. Germline values: CDR1 DFQATT, CDR2 SNEGSKA (reference sequence). V shed 1 base and J 6 bases; nucleotides not matched to a gene: 9. This clonotype was obtained from a man aged 30 to 39 who received the YFV17D yellow fever vaccine. The sequenced sample was CD4+ T cells sorted from PBMCs, obtained 45 days after the yellow fever booster vaccination. The chain joins TRBV20-1 to TRBJ2-7, with 10 bases identical to TRBD1. Here the CDR3 reads CSARGLDRGSSEQYF. In DNA, the CDR3 is TGCAGTGCTAGAGGTTTGGACAGGGGGTCGAGCGAGCAGTACTTC.